This TCR beta chain was observed in a study of Ad26.COV2.S vaccination and SARS-CoV-2 variants. Study observations and caveats: Non-spike TCR breadth showed similarity between vaccine and placebo recipients. Analytic work on TCR breadth and depth might have understated the full extent of total T cell responses.

The treatment denotes: around 19 received Ad26.COV2.S at low or high dose, single or two shots; roughly five received placebo; per-sample allocation not given. Collection of samples fell on day 63 after the first vaccine or placebo injection. It was Wuhan-strain SARS-CoV-2 spike that the Ad26 vaccine vector expressed. Germline trimming cut 0 bases from V and 1 base from J; bases unmatched to any gene: 4. The CDR3 length is 16 residues. Germline V gene sequence: CDR1 LNHDA, CDR2 SQIVND (reference sequence). As regards this clone: The antigen is undetermined.

Using immunoSEQ multiplex PCR, the repertoire was profiled, and TCRdb retains in-frame clones only, with some absent. The sample carries some 480,000 clones, 70% to 90% recorded once. The chain has TRBV19 and TRBJ1-1; 8 bases are shared with TRBD1. Sequenced material: peripheral blood, taken in a trial of Ad26.COV2.S vaccine versus placebo. This clonotype was sampled from a person between 18 and 65 years old who received the Ad26.COV2.S COVID-19 vaccine or a placebo. The DNA for the CDR3 is TGTGCCAGTAGTATAGACAGGGGGCTCCGGAACACTGAAGCTTTCTTT. Protein sequence: CASSIDRGLRNTEAFF.